The clone carrying this T cell receptor (beta chain) has a single count. Clones were sequenced by immunoSEQ multiplex PCR, and TCRdb holds only the in-frame ones, with some missing. Counted here are approximately 15,000 clones, roughly 90% occurring once; the ten biggest clones make up around 3.2%. The sample belongs to a study of blood T cell repertoires in COVID-19. The V gene lost 2 bases and the J gene lost 2 bases, with 6 bases spanning the gap. Germline V gives CDR1 MNHEY, CDR2 SMNVEV (reference sequence). CDR3 length: 13 amino acids. The TCR sequence derives from a human donor in a cohort sampled during active COVID-19. The gene calls are TRBV27 and TRBJ1-2; tentatively, D is TRBD1 (6 bases). The sequenced material came from peripheral blood. The CDR3 loop is CASSLDRNYGYTF. CDR3 nucleotides: TGTGCCAGCAGTTTAGACAGGAACTATGGCTACACCTTC.